These 5 T cell receptor beta chains share one sample of origin, sequenced in a study of CD8+ T cells in alopecia areata. Treatment noted: oral pan-JAK inhibitor, 5-10 mg twice daily. Sequencing relied on a cDNA template that was reverse transcribed from extracted RNA. Profiled with immunoSEQ multiplex PCR; TCRdb holds only in-frame clones, not every one. The repertoire holds over 150,000 clones, with roughly 50% as singletons. This sample comprised CD8+ T cells sorted from blood, obtained at week 24, from a patient treated with tofacitinib. The receptors shown here come from a human donor with alopecia areata.

This clone has only a few counts. V usage is TRBV27 and J usage is TRBJ2-5; perhaps TRBD1 as D (5 bases). The CDR3 runs to 14 residues. Trimming removed 1 base at V and 1 base at J, with 7 bases between. Germline V lookup: CDR1 MNHEY, CDR2 SMNVEV (reference sequence). CDR3 DNA: TGTGCCAGCAGTTTATTAGGGGTCCAAGAGACCCAGTACTTC. Its translation is CASSLLGVQETQYF.

The table lists this clone with a few counts. The V and J genes are TRBV19 and TRBJ2-7; D perhaps matches TRBD1 (6 bases). Germline lookup yields CDR1 LNHDA and CDR2 SQIVND (reference sequence). This CDR3 region has 14 residues. The V gene lost 6 bases and the J gene lost 5 bases, with 17 bases spanning the gap. In nucleotides, the CDR3 is TGTGCCAGTAGGCCCGAACAGGGAGCGAACGAGCAGTACTTC. Its translation: CASRPEQGANEQYF.

This clone was seen a few times. The chain uses TRBV4-3 and TRBJ2-3; 7 nucleotides align to TRBD1. CDR1 and CDR2 from the germline V gene are LGHNA and YSLEER. The CDR3 length is 14 residues. The J segment lost 3 bases and the V segment lost 0 bases, leaving 0 bases of the junction unmatched. CDR3 loop: CASSQETGTDTQYF. Written as DNA, the CDR3 is TGCGCCAGCAGCCAAGAGACAGGGACAGATACGCAGTATTTT.

In this sample, this clone turned up a few times. This sequence joins TRBV4-3 and TRBJ1-5; D may be TRBD1 (5 bases). Per the germline V gene, CDR1 is LGHNA and CDR2 is YSLEER. The V end lost 0 bases, the J end lost 1 base, and 7 bases lay between the germline ends. This CDR3 has 15 residues. DNA for the CDR3: TGCGCCAGCAGCCAAGATCAGGGAAGCAATCAGCCCCAGCATTTT. Translating it yields CASSQDQGSNQPQHF.

The chain uses TRBV30 and TRBJ2-7, with 8 bases aligning to TRBD1. Looked up from germline, CDR1 is GTSNPN and CDR2 is SVGIG (reference sequence). The CDR3 length is 12 residues. CDR3 protein: CAWSISGQDILV. In DNA, the CDR3 is TGTGCCTGGAGTATATCGGGACAGGATATTTTGGTC.